These 19 T cell receptor beta chains were all obtained from the same sample, sequenced in a study of blood T cell repertoires in COVID-19. Repertoires were generated with immunoSEQ multiplex PCR, while TCRdb's copy carries only in-frame clones and drops some. This sample has 150,000 to 200,000 clones, with 70% to 90% found just once. Sequencing was performed on peripheral blood. Every receptor here comes from a man in his 60s with active or convalescent COVID-19.

This chain uses TRBV19 with TRBJ1-5, with TRBD1 as a possible D gene (5 bases). Germline V gene data show CDR1 as LNHDA and CDR2 as SQIVND (reference sequence). The V and J ends lost 5 bases and 5 bases respectively, with 16 bases between them. The CDR3 runs 15 residues. The CDR3 sequence: CASSAIETADQPQHF. DNA of the CDR3: TGTGCCAGTAGTGCGATTGAGACAGCAGATCAGCCCCAGCATTTT.

V usage is TRBV5-1 and J usage is TRBJ2-1; tentative D call: TRBD2 (5 bases). V was clipped by 4 bases and J by 9 bases, with 14 bases between them. Germline V gene lookup returns CDR1 SGHRS and CDR2 YFSETQ. This CDR3 is built from 13 residues. The CDR3 here is CASSPTLAGEQFF. The DNA of the CDR3 is TGCGCCAGCAGCCCAACCCTCGCGGGTGAGCAGTTCTTC.

In DNA, the CDR3 is TGTGCCAGCAGTCCGCAGGGGGAAGCTACCTACGAGCAGTACTTC. Its protein is CASSPQGEATYEQYF. The chain has TRBV27 and TRBJ2-7; the match to TRBD1 covers 7 bases. Looked up from germline, CDR1 is MNHEY and CDR2 is SMNVEV (reference sequence). The V gene end was trimmed by 5 bases and the J gene end by 2 bases; junction bases not matched to a gene: 9. This CDR3 spans 15 amino acids.

The chain couples TRBV20-1 to TRBJ2-7, with D possibly being TRBD2 (6 bases). Germline loops: CDR1 DFQATT, CDR2 SNEGSKA (reference sequence). This CDR3 has 12 amino acids. V shed 3 bases and J shed 5 bases, with 11 bases lying between them. This CDR3 is CSASTSKHEQYF. CDR3 in DNA: TGCAGTGCTAGTACTAGCAAGCACGAGCAGTACTTC.

The chain links TRBV19 to TRBJ1-5, with a tentative D call TRBD1 (6 bases). Per germline, CDR1 LNHDA and CDR2 SQIVND (reference sequence). V shed 8 bases and J shed 7 bases, with 15 bases lying between them. This CDR3 region has 13 residues. As DNA, the CDR3 is TGTGCCAGTCGCCAGGGGCGGAGCCAGCCCCAGCATTTT. This codes for CASRQGRSQPQHF.

The rearrangement uses TRBV6-1 and TRBJ2-5, with D possibly matching TRBD1 (6 bases). The CDR3 length is 16 residues. Between the trimmed V and J ends, which lost 2 bases and 1 base, there was a span of 14 bases. Germline CDR1 and CDR2: MNHNS and SASEGT. Here the CDR3 reads CASSEWVGASQETQYF. The CDR3 DNA reads as TGTGCCAGCAGTGAATGGGTGGGGGCCTCCCAAGAGACCCAGTACTTC.

The chain joins TRBV28 to TRBJ2-2; possibly TRBD1 for D (6 bases). Trimming cost V 8 bases and J 2 bases, with 15 bases left between them. From germline, CDR1 is MDHEN and CDR2 SYDVKM. CDR3 size: 15 residues. The CDR3 here is CASSLGGSNTGELFF. The CDR3 bases are TGTGCCAGCTCGCTTGGGGGCTCTAACACCGGGGAGCTGTTTTTT.

The chain joins TRBV4-1 to TRBJ1-4; D remains unclear. There are 14 residues in the CDR3. V was shortened by 4 bases and J by 5 bases, with 11 bases between the two germline ends. Germline V gene lookup returns CDR1 MGHRA and CDR2 YSYEKL. CDR3 DNA: TGCGCCAGCAGCCCCCTCCCCCGGAATGAAAAACTGTTTTTT. This encodes CASSPLPRNEKLFF.

CDR3: CASSFGGGLEQYF. CDR3 in DNA: TGTGCCAGCAGTTTCGGGGGGGGTCTCGAGCAGTACTTC. The chain couples TRBV27 to TRBJ2-7, with 8 bases aligning to TRBD2. The CDR3 length is 13 residues. Germline V gene lookup returns CDR1 MNHEY and CDR2 SMNVEV (reference sequence). V dropped 3 bases and J dropped 6; count of bases not matched to a gene: 4.

This chain connects TRBV7-8 to TRBJ2-3; TRBD2 matches 7 bases. Unmatched junction bases numbered 2, after V lost 4 bases and J lost 7 bases. CDR3 length equals 12 residues. Germline assignment: CDR1 SGHVS and CDR2 FQNEAQ. CDR3 amino acids: CASSSGGNTQYF. Here the CDR3 DNA reads TGTGCCAGCAGCTCGGGGGGAAATACGCAGTATTTT.

The chain has TRBV5-1 and TRBJ1-2, with D perhaps TRBD1 (6 bases). Trimming stripped 5 bases from V and 5 bases from J, with 13 bases between. The CDR3 is 13 amino acids. The germline V gene has CDR1 SGHRS and CDR2 YFSETQ. CDR3 residues: CASSHGQSYGYTF. The DNA of the CDR3 is TGCGCCAGCAGTCACGGACAGAGTTATGGCTACACCTTC.

CDR3 sequence (DNA): TGTGCCAGCTCCCCCACCGGTGCGGGACAAGAGACCCAGTACTTC. Protein product: CASSPTGAGQETQYF. V is TRBV18 and J is TRBJ2-5; D might be TRBD2 (6 bases). Germline V gives CDR1 KGHSH, CDR2 LQKENI. V shed 6 bases and J shed 2 bases, with 16 bases lying between them. The CDR3 has 15 amino acids.

The rearrangement uses TRBV5-1 and TRBJ2-5; possible D gene TRBD1, 6 bases. CDR3 length: 13 amino acids. Germline CDR1 and CDR2: SGHRS and YFSETQ. Trimming took off 6 bases at V and 1 base at J, with 10 bases between the two ends. The CDR3 DNA reads TGCGCCAGCACTCGGGACACCCAAGAGACCCAGTACTTC. Translated: CASTRDTQETQYF. Combining the CDR3 with reference TRBV5-1 and TRBJ2-5 gives the whole variable domain KAGVTQTPRYLIKTRGQQVTLSCSPISGHRSVSWYQQTPGQGLQFLFEYFSETQRNKGNFPGRFSGRQFSNSRSEMNVSTLELGDSALYLCASTRDTQETQYFGPGTRLLVL.

This clone has a handful of counts. As DNA, the CDR3 is TGTGCCAGCGGCCGGGACAGGGGGACACCCCTCCACTTT. This gives the protein CASGRDRGTPLHF. The V gene is TRBV2, the J gene TRBJ1-6; 11 bases are shared with TRBD1. J lost 11 bases, V lost 8 bases, and 5 bases had no gene match. Germline CDR1 SNHLY, CDR2 FYNNEI. The CDR3 consists of 13 residues.

The genes are TRBV5-1 and TRBJ2-7; the match to TRBD1 covers 11 bases. V shed 2 bases and J 3 bases; nucleotides not matched to a gene: 1. Germline V gene lookup returns CDR1 SGHRS and CDR2 YFSETQ. CDR3 length equals 14 residues. CDR3 amino acids: CASSFGTGGYEQYF. The CDR3 DNA follows: TGCGCCAGCAGCTTCGGGACAGGGGGCTACGAGCAGTACTTC.

The chain joins TRBV7-9 to TRBJ2-3; D perhaps matches TRBD2 (5 bases). V dropped 6 bases and J dropped 5 bases, with 9 bases sitting between them. Germline loops: CDR1 SEHNR, CDR2 FQNEAQ (reference sequence). The CDR3 consists of 12 residues. The CDR3 nucleotides are TGTGCCAGCAGACTTGGACTAGATACGCAGTATTTT. Protein sequence: CASRLGLDTQYF.

V is TRBV10-3 and J is TRBJ2-3; 8 bases are shared with TRBD1. J was trimmed by 2 bases and V by 10 bases; bases with no gene match: 5. The CDR3 sequence is 13 residues long. The germline gives CDR1 ENHRY, CDR2 SYGVKD. CDR3 DNA sequence: TGTGCCACCACGACAGGGGCCACAGATACGCAGTATTTT. This gives the protein CATTTGATDTQYF.

The CDR3 reads CASSQPGQSLEQFF. Here the CDR3 DNA reads TGCGCCAGCAGCCAGCCCGGACAGTCTCTCGAGCAGTTCTTC. This chain connects TRBV4-1 to TRBJ2-1, with D perhaps TRBD1 (6 bases). CDR1 and CDR2 (germline): MGHRA, YSYEKL. V gave up 3 bases and J gave up 10 bases, with 16 bases separating them. The CDR3 sequence is 14 residues long.

This clone has only a few counts. The V call is TRBV7-8, the J call TRBJ1-2; D is unresolved. V was cut by 5 bases and J by 1 base, with 11 bases left in between. CDR3 length: 14 residues. The germline gives CDR1 SGHVS, CDR2 FQNEAQ. CDR3 sequence reads: CASSPTGDNYGYTF. The DNA for the CDR3 is TGTGCCAGCAGCCCGACGGGAGATAACTATGGCTACACCTTC.